Listed below are T cell receptor beta chains from one sample, sequenced in a study of cytomegalovirus exposure and HLA in healthy donors. The table came from immunoSEQ multiplex PCR; TCRdb's copy has only in-frame clones and leaves some out. The sample has around 170,000 clones, 75% to 90% seen once. Sample: PBMCs. The receptors were sampled from a man aged 35-49 years in good health and CMV-seropositive. Both conserved end residues are trimmed from each CDR3. D genes are given only for firm matches. Not all rows give a size; the values are once, few, many and, for expanded clones, a class.

clone_size	d_call	v_call	j_call	cdr3_aa
NA	NA	TRBV4-3	TRBJ1-1	ASSQDMGEAEAF
NA	NA	TRBV18	TRBJ1-2	ASSPSGRDYGYT
NA	NA	TRBV7-8	TRBJ2-4	ASSLRIPGLPRTGIAKNIQY
NA	NA	TRBV5-1	TRBJ1-1	ASSFWGDTEAF
NA	NA	TRBV27	TRBJ2-7	ASAQGSEQY
NA	NA	TRBV6-5	TRBJ2-7	ASRERGSEQY
few	NA	TRBV15	TRBJ1-1	ATRGRGVNTEAF
NA	NA	TRBV9	TRBJ2-7	ASSVAPGSLEQY
NA	NA	TRBV27	TRBJ2-2	ASSFRTTDGELF
NA	NA	TRBV6-5	TRBJ2-7	ASSLVGSGVYEQY
NA	NA	TRBV14	TRBJ2-6	ASSSRYRFYSGANVLT
NA	NA	TRBV5-6	TRBJ2-3	ASSYSGGPTDTQY
NA	TRBD2	TRBV4-3	TRBJ2-2	ASSQAGLAGQPGELF
NA	NA	TRBV5-4	TRBJ1-2	ASSSNRNYGYT
NA	TRBD1	TRBV10-3	TRBJ1-1	AIRQGAEDTEAF
NA	NA	TRBV2	TRBJ1-5	ASKLTDDGQPQH
NA	NA	TRBV19	TRBJ1-1	ASTEDSWNTEAF
NA	NA	TRBV15	TRBJ2-1	ATSVAGMGPNEQF
NA	TRBD1	TRBV4-3	TRBJ2-1	ASSQDGEWTGRFNEQF
NA	TRBD1	TRBV7-6	TRBJ2-7	ASSRPRGMVGRDRDPYEQY
NA	NA	TRBV5-1	TRBJ2-7	ASSLVKGQGYEQY
NA	TRBD1	TRBV27	TRBJ2-1	ASSRDRVTSEQF
NA	NA	TRBV7-9	TRBJ2-7	ASSLDQGASTYEQY
NA	NA	TRBV5-1	TRBJ2-5	ASSLSPSGETQY
NA	TRBD2	TRBV13	TRBJ2-2	ASSLVASGWTGELF
NA	NA	TRBV6-4	TRBJ2-7	ASSDGSGEQY
NA	TRBD1	TRBV7-2	TRBJ2-7	ASSWTGKTYEQY
NA	NA	TRBV27	TRBJ2-2	ASSREIRDWGPGELF
NA	NA	TRBV19	TRBJ1-2	ASDTAGYGYT
NA	NA	TRBV19	TRBJ1-4	ASSTGPNEKLF
NA	TRBD1	TRBV4-1	TRBJ1-6	ASSRVGQRDSPLH
NA	NA	TRBV9	TRBJ2-6	ASSVSSGANVLT
NA	NA	TRBV5-1	TRBJ1-2	ASSLLDTNYGYT
NA	TRBD1	TRBV30	TRBJ1-1	ALNRGMWTEAF